This T cell receptor (beta chain) originates from a study of CD8 T cells in ankylosing spondylitis. Study findings and constraints: Some of these motif variants have turned up before, in reports on reactive arthritis synovial fluid and blood. It appeared that ankylosing spondylitis blood was characterized by a TCR beta motif of several highly homologous variants. Clones linked with disease were CD8+ and fairly uncommon in the peripheral blood. The study looked at matched synovial fluid samples from ankylosing spondylitis patients. Disease-linked clones were reported to be significantly enriched there.

A note on this clonotype: What it binds is not known.

TCRdb re-analysed the 5' RACE reads in MiXCR, keeping a single row per CDR3 protein. The data contain a few hundred thousand distinct CDR3 sequences, 15% to 20% of them singletons. The germline V gene has CDR1 SEHNR and CDR2 FQNEAQ (reference sequence). With 6 bases clipped from V and 0 bases from J, the junction kept 6 bases outside the gene matches. The CDR3 is 15 residues long. Sequencing input: blood, either unsorted or a sorted T cell fraction (not recorded which). V usage is TRBV7-9 and J usage is TRBJ2-7; 9 nucleotides match TRBD2. The receptor comes from a male donor with ankylosing spondylitis or in good health (not recorded which). CDR3 amino acids: CASRPTSGRSYEQYF. The CDR3 region has the DNA TGTGCCAGCAGACCTACTAGCGGGCGCTCCTACGAGCAGTACTTC.